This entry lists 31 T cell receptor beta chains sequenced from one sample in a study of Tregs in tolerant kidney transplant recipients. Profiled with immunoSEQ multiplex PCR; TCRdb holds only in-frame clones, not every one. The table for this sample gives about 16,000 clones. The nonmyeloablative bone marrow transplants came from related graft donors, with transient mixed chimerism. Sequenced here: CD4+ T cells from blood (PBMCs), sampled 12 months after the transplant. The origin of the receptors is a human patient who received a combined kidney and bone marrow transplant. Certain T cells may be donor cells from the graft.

The sequenced part of the CDR3 DNA is TGCAGCGTGCGGACAGGCTACAATGAG. Its protein is CSVRTGYNE. The whole CDR3 reads CSVRTGYNEQFF. V gene TRBV29-1 combines with J gene TRBJ2-1; the match to TRBD1 covers 7 bases. Read coverage stops 3 residues before the CDR3 terminus; the germline J gene supplies the remainder. The CDR3 has 12 residues. Germline V gene lookup returns CDR1 SQVTM and CDR2 ANQGSEA. J lost 3 bases, V lost 6 bases, and 2 bases had no gene match.

The CDR3 here is CASSPLRVRVTDTQYF. The CDR3 bases that were read are TGTGCCAGCAGCCCCCTTAGAGTCAGGGTCACAGATACG. The chain recombines TRBV7-6 with TRBJ2-3; TRBD1 might be the D (5 bases). The read halts 3 residues ahead of the CDR3 end, with the missing end drawn from the germline J gene. The CDR3 covers 16 residues. Germline CDR1 and CDR2: SGHVS and FNYEAQ. Trimming cost V 5 bases and J 2 bases, with 17 bases left between them.

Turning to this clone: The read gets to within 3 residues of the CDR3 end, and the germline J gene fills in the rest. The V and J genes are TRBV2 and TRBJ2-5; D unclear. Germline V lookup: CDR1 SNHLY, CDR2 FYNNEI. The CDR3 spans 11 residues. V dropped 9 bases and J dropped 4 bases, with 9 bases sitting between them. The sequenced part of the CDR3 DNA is TGTGCCAGTGGCTGGGCAGAGACC. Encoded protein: CASGWAET. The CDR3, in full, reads CASGWAETQYF.

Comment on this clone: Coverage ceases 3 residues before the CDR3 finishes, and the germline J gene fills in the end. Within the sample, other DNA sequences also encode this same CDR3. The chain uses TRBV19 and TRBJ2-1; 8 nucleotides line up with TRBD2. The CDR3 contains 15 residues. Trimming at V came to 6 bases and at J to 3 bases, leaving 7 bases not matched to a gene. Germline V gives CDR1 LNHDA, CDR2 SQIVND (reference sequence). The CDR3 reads CASRQGLVGYNEQFF. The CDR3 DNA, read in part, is TGTGCCAGTAGGCAGGGACTAGTAGGCTACAATGAG.

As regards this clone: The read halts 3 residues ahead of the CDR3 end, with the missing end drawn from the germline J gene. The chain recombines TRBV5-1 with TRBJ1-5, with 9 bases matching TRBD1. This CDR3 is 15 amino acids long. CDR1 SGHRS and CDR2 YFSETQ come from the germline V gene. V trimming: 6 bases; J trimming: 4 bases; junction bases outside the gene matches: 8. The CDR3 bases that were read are TGCGCCAGCAAACCCGGGACAGGGTTGAATCAGCCC. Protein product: CASKPGTGLNQP. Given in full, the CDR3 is CASKPGTGLNQPQHF.

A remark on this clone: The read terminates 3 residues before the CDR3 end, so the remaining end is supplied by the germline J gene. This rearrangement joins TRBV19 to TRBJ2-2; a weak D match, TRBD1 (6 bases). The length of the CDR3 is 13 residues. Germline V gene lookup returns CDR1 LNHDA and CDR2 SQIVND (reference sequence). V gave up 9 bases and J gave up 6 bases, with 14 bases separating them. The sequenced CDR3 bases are TGTGCCAGCCACGTGGGGGCGGCCGGGGAG. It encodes CASHVGAAGE. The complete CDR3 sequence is CASHVGAAGELFF.

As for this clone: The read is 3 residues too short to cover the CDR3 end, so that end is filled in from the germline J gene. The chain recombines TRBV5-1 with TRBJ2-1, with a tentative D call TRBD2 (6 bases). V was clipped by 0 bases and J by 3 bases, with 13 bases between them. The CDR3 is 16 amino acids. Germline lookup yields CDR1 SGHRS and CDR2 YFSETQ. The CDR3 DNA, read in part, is TGCGCCAGCAGCTTGGCCGGGGGAACCAACTACAATGAG. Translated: CASSLAGGTNYNE. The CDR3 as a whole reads CASSLAGGTNYNEQFF.

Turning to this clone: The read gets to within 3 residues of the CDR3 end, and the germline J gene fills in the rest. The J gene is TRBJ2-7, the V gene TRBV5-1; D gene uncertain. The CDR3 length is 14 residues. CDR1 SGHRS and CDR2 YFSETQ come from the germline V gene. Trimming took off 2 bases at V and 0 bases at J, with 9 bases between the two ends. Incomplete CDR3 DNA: TGCGCCAGCAGCTTCGACAACCCCTCCTACGAG. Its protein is CASSFDNPSYE. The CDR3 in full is CASSFDNPSYEQYF.

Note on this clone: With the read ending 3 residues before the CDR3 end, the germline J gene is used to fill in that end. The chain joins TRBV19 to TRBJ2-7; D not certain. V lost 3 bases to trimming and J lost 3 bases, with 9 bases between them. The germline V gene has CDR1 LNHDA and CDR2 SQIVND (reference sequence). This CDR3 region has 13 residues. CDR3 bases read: TGTGCCAGTAGTATGGCAAAAAACTACGAG. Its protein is CASSMAKNYE. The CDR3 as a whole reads CASSMAKNYEQYF.

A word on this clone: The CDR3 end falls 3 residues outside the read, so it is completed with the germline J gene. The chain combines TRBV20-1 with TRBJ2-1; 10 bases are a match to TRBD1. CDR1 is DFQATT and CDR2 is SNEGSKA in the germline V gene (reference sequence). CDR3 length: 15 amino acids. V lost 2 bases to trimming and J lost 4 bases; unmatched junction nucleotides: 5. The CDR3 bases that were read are TGCAGTGCTAGACGAGGGACAGGGGCTTACAATGAG. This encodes CSARRGTGAYNE. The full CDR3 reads CSARRGTGAYNEQFF.

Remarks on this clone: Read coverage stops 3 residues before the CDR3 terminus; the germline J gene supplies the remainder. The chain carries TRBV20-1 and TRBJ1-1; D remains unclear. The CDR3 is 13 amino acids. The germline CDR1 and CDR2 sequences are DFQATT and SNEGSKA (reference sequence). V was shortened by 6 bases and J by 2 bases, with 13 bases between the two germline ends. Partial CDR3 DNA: TGCAGTGCGGATGGGCCCGGCAACACTGAA. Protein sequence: CSADGPGNTE. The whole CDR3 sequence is CSADGPGNTEAFF.

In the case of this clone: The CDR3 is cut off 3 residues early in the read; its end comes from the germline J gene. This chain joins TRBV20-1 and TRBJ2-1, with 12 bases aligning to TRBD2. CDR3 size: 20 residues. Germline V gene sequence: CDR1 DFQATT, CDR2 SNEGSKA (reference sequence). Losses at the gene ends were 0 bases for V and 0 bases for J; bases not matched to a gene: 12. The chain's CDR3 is CSARDLTSGRFPSSYNEQFF. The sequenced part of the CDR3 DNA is TGCAGTGCTAGAGATCTAACTAGCGGGAGGTTCCCAAGCTCCTACAATGAG.

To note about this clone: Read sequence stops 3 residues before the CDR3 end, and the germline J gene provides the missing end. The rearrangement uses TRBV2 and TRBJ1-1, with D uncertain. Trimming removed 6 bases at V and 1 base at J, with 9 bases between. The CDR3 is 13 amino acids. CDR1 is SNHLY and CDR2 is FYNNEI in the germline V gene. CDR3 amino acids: CASRADGNTEAFF. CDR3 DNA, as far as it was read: TGTGCCAGCAGAGCGGACGGGAACACTGAA.

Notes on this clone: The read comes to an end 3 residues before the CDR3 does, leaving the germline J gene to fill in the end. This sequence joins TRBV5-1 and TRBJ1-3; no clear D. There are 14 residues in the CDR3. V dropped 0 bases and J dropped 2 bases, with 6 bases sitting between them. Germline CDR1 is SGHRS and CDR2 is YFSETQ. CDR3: CASSLGSAGNTIYF. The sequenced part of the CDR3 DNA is TGCGCCAGCAGCTTGGGGTCAGCTGGAAACACC.

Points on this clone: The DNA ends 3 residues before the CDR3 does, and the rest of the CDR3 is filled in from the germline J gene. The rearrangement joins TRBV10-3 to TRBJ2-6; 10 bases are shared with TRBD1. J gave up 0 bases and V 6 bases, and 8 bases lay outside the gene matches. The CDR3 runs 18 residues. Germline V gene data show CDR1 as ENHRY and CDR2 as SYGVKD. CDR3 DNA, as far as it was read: TGTGCCATCAGCCGGGGACAGGGGCCTAGCTCTGGGGCCAACGTC. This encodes CAISRGQGPSSGANV. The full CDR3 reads CAISRGQGPSSGANVLTF.

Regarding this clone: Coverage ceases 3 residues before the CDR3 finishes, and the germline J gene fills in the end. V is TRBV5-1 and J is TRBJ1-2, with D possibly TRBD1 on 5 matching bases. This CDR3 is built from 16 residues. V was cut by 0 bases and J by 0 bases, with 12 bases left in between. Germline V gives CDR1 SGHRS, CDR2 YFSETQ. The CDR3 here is CASSLVPDSPNYGYTF. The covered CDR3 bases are TGCGCCAGCAGCTTGGTCCCCGACAGCCCTAACTATGGC. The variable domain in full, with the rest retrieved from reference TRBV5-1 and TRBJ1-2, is KAGVTQTPRYLIKTRGQQVTLSCSPISGHRSVSWYQQTPGQGLQFLFEYFSETQRNKGNFPGRFSGRQFSNSRSEMNVSTLELGDSALYLCASSLVPDSPNYGYTFGSGTRLTVV.

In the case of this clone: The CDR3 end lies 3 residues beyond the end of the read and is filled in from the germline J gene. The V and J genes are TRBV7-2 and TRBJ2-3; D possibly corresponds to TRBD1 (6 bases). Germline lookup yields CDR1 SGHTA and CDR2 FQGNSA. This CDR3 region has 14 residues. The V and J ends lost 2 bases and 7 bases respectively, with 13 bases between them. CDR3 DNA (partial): TGTGCCAGCAGCTTAAAGGACAGCACCCATACG. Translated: CASSLKDSTHT. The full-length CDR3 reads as CASSLKDSTHTQYF.

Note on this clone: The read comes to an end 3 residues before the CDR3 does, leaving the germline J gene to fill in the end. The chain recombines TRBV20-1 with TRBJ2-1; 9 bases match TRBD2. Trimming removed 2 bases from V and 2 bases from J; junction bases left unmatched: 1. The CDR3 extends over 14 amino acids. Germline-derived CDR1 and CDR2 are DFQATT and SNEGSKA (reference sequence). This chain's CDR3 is CSARRLAAYNEQFF. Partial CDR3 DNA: TGCAGTGCTAGAAGACTAGCGGCCTACAATGAG.

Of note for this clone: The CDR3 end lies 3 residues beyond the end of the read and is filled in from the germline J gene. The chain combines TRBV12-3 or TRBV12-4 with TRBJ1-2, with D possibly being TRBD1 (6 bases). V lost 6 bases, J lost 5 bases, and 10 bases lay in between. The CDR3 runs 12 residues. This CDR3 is CASSETGYGYTF. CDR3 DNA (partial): TGTGCCAGCAGCGAAACAGGGTATGGC.

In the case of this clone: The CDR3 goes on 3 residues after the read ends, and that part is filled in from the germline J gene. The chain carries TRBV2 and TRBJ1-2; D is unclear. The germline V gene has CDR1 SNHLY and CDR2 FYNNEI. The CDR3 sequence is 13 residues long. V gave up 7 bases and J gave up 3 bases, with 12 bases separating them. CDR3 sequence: CASTSADYYGYTF. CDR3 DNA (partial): TGTGCCAGCACCTCCGCGGACTACTATGGC. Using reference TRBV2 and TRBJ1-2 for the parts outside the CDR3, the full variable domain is EPEVTQTPSHQVTQMGQEVILRCVPISNHLYFYWYRQILGQKVEFLVSFYNNEISEKSEIFDDQFSVERPDGSNFTLKIRSTKLEDSAMYFCASTSADYYGYTFGSGTRLTVV.

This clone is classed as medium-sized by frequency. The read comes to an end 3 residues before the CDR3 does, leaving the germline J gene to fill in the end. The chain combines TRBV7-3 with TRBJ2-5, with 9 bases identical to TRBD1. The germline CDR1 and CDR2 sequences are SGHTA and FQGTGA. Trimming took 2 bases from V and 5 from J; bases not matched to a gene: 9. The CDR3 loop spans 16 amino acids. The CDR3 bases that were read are TGTGCCAGCAGCTTAGACGGGACAGGGTATAGCGAGACC. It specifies CASSLDGTGYSET. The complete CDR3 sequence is CASSLDGTGYSETQYF.

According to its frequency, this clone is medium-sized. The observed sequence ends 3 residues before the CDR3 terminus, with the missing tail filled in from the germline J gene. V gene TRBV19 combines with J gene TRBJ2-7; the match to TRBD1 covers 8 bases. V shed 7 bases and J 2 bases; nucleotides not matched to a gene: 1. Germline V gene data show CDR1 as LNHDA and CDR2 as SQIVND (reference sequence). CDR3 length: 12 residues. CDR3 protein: CASTGGTYEQYF. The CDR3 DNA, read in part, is TGTGCCAGTACAGGGGGCACCTACGAG.

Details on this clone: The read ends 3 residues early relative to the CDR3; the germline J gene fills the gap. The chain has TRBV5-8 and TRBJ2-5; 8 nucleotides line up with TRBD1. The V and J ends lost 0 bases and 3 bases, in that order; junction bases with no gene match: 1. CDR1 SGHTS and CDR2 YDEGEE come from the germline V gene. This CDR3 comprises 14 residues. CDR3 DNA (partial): TGTGCCAGCAGCTTGGTGACAGGGGAAGAGACC. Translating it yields CASSLVTGEET. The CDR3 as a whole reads CASSLVTGEETQYF.

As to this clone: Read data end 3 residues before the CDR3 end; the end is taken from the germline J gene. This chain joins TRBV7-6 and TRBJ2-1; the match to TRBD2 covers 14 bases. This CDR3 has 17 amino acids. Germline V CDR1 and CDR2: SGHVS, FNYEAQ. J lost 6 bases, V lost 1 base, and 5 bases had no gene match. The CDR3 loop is CASSLVGTSGSINEQFF. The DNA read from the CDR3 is TGTGCCAGCAGCTTAGTTGGGACTAGCGGGAGTATCAATGAG.

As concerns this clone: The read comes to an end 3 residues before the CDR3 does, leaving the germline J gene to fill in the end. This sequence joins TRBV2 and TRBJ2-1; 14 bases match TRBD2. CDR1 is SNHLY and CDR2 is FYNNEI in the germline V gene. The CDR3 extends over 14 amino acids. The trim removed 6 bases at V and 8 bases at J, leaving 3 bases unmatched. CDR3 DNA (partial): TGTGCCAGCAGAGGGACTAGCGGGAGCTATGAG. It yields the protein CASRGTSGSYE. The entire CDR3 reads CASRGTSGSYEQFF.

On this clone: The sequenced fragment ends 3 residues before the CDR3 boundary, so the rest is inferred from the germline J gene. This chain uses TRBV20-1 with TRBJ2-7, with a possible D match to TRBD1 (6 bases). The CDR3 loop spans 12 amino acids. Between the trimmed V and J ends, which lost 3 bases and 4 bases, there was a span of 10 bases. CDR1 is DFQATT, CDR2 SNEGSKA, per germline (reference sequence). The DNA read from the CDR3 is TGCAGTGCTAGGGGGGCGAGGTACGAG. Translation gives CSARGARYE. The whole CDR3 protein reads CSARGARYEQYF.

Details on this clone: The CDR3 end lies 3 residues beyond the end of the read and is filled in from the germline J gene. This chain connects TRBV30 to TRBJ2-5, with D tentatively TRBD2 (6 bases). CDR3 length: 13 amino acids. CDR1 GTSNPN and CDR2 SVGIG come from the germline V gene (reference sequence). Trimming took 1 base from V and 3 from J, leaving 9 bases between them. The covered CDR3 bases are TGTGCCTGGAGTGGGGGGGAAGAAGAGACC. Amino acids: CAWSGGEEET. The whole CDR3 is CAWSGGEEETQYF.

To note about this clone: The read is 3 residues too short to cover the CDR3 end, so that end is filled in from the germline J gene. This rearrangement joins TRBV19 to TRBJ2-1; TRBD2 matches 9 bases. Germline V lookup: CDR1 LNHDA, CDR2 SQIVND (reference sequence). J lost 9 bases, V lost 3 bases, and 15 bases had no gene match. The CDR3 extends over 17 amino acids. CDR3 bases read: TGTGCCAGTAGTATGGGCTTATGGGGGCGGGAGGGTCCTGAG. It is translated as CASSMGLWGREGPE. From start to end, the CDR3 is CASSMGLWGREGPEQFF.

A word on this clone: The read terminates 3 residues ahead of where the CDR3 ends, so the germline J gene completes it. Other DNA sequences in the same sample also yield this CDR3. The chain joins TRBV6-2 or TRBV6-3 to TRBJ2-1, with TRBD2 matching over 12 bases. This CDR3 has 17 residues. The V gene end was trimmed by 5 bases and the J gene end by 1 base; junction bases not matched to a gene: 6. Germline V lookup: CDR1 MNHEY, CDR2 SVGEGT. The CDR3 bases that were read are TGTGCCAGCAGTCCACGGACTAGCGGGACTTCCTACAATGAG. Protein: CASSPRTSGTSYNE. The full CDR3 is CASSPRTSGTSYNEQFF.

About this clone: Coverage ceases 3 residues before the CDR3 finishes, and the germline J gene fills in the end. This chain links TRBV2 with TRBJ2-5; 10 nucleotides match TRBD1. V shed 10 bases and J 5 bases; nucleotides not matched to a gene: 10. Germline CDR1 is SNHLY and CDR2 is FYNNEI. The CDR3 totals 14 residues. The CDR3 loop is CATLPGQGRETQYF. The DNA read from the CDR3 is TGTGCCACCCTCCCGGGACAGGGGCGCGAGACC.

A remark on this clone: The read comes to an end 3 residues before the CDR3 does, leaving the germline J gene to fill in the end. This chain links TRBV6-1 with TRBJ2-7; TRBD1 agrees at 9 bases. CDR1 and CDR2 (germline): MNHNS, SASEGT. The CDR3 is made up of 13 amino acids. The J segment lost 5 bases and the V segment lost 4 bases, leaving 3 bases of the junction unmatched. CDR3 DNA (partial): TGTGCCAGCAGTGGACAGGGGGGGGACGAG. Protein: CASSGQGGDE. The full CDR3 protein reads CASSGQGGDEQYF.